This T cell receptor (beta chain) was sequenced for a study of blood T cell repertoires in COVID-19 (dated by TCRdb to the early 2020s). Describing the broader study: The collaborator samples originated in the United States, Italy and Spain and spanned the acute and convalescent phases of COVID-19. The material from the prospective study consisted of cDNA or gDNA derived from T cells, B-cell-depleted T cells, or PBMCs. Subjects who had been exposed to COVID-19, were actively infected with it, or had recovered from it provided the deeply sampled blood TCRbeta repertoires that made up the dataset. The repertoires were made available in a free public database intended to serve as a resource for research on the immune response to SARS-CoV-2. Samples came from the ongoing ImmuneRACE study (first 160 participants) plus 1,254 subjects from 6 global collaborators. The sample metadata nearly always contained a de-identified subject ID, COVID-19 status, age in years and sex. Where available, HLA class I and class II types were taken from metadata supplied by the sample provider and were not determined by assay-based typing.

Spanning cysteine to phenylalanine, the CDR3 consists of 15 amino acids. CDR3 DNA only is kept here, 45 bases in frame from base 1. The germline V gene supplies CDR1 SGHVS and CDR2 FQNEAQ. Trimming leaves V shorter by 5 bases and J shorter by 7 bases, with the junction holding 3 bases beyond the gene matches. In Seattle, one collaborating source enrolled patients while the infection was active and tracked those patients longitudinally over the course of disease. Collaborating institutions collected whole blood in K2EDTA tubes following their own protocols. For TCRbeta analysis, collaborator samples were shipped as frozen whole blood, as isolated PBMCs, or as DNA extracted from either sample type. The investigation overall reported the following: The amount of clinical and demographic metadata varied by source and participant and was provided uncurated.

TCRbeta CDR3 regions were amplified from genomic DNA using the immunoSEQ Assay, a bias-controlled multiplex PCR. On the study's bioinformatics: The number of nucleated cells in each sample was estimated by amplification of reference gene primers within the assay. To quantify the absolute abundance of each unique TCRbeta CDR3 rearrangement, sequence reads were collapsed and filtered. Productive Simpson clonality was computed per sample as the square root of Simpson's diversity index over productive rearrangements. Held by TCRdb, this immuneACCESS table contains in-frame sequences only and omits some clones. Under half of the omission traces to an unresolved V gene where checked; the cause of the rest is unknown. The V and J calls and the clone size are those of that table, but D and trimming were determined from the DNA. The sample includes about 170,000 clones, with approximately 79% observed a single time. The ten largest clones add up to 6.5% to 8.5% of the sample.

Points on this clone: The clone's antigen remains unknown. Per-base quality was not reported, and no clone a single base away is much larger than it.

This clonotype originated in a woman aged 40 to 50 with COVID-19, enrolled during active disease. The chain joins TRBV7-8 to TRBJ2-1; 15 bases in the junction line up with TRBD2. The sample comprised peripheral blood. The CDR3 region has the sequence CASSHGTSGGNEQFF. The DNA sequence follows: TGTGCCAGCAGCCACGGGACTAGCGGGGGGAATGAGCAGTTCTTC.